A single sample gave rise to the 24 T cell receptor beta chains below, sequenced in a study of T-cell memory formation after mild COVID-19. One entry per CDR3 protein, called by TCRdb with MiXCR from the 5' RACE reads. The table shows about 540,000 distinct CDR3 sequences, with 20% occurring only once. The sample comprised PBMCs or a T cell subset sorted from them (not recorded which). Receptors were obtained from an adult woman who had mild COVID-19 (a few samples of this study predate the infection). Cell type and time point are not known.

This clonotype was counted between two and nine times. The chain links TRBV7-2 to TRBJ2-7; 9 bases align to TRBD1. Looked up from germline, CDR1 is SGHTA and CDR2 is FQGNSA. The trim removed 2 bases at V and 2 bases at J, leaving 4 bases unmatched. The CDR3 spans 15 residues. The chain's CDR3 is CASSLTGTGPYEQYF. In DNA, the CDR3 is TGTGCCAGCAGCTTAACAGGGACAGGGCCCTACGAGCAGTACTTC.

This clonotype was detected only a few times. The gene calls are TRBV5-1 and TRBJ2-1; D unclear. Germline-derived CDR1 and CDR2 are SGHRS and YFSETQ. V was pared by 4 bases and J by 6 bases, with 11 bases between. The CDR3 loop spans 13 amino acids. This CDR3 is CASSRPNGNEQFF. The CDR3, as DNA: TGCGCCAGCAGCCGACCTAACGGCAATGAGCAGTTCTTC.

The chain joins TRBV7-9 to TRBJ2-2; 7 bases line up with TRBD1. Germline V gives CDR1 SEHNR, CDR2 FQNEAQ (reference sequence). The CDR3 is made up of 18 amino acids. The trim removed 4 bases at V and 2 bases at J, leaving 13 bases unmatched. The CDR3 loop is CASSSLPSRDSNTGELFF. The CDR3 nucleotides are TGTGCCAGCAGCTCCCTCCCGTCCCGGGACAGTAACACCGGGGAGCTGTTTTTT.

This clonotype came up a few times. The chain carries TRBV7-9 and TRBJ2-7, with D possibly matching TRBD1 (6 bases). The V end lost 3 bases, the J end lost 5 bases, and 14 bases lay between the germline ends. The CDR3 has 14 amino acids. Germline V gene sequence: CDR1 SEHNR, CDR2 FQNEAQ (reference sequence). The CDR3 coding sequence is TGTGCCAGCAGCTTGGGGACATTGGGCCACGAGCAGTACTTC. It specifies CASSLGTLGHEQYF.

The rearrangement links TRBV12-3 or TRBV12-4 to TRBJ2-7; D might be TRBD2 (6 bases). The CDR3 sequence is 12 residues long. V was clipped by 6 bases and J by 9 bases, with 15 bases between them. The CDR3 nucleotides read TGTGCCAGCAGCCCCGAACTCGGGGGGCAGTACTTC. Its protein is CASSPELGGQYF.

This rearrangement joins TRBV11-3 to TRBJ1-2; TRBD1 might be the D (6 bases). Between the trimmed V and J ends, which lost 0 bases and 2 bases, there was a span of 10 bases. Germline V gene lookup returns CDR1 SGHNT and CDR2 YENEEA. CDR3 length: 15 residues. CDR3 DNA sequence: TGTGCCAGCAGCTTAGATGGGGGGCGAAACTATGGCTACACCTTC. Its translation: CASSLDGGRNYGYTF.

The chain links TRBV4-1 to TRBJ2-5; TRBD1 matches 9 bases. The germline V gene encodes CDR1 MGHRA and CDR2 YSYEKL. This CDR3 has 17 residues. Losses at the gene ends were 4 bases for V and 4 bases for J; bases not matched to a gene: 13. The chain's CDR3 is CASSPVLGGQGGETQYF. The CDR3, as DNA: TGCGCCAGCAGCCCGGTCCTAGGGGGACAGGGAGGAGAGACCCAGTACTTC.

This clonotype was detected only a few times. This chain joins TRBV12-3 or TRBV12-4 and TRBJ1-2; TRBD1 matches 9 bases. The CDR3 is 17 amino acids. The V and J ends lost 6 bases and 4 bases, in that order; junction bases with no gene match: 15. The CDR3 protein is CASSLRAGTGNPYGYTF. The CDR3 DNA is TGTGCCAGCAGCTTGAGGGCCGGGACAGGGAACCCCTATGGCTACACCTTC.

This clonotype was counted at least ten times. This rearrangement joins TRBV11-2 to TRBJ2-4; 12 nucleotides align to TRBD1. With 7 bases clipped from V and 6 bases from J, the junction kept 7 bases outside the gene matches. The V gene's germline CDR1 is SGHAT and CDR2 FQNNGV. The CDR3 length is 15 residues. The CDR3 region has the DNA TGTGCCAGCAACCCCTGGGGACAGGGGGCAAACATTCAGTACTTC. The encoded protein is CASNPWGQGANIQYF.

This clonotype was found many times. This chain connects TRBV12-3 or TRBV12-4 to TRBJ1-5, with no clear D. V was clipped by 6 bases and J by 2 bases, with 11 bases between them. This CDR3 has 14 amino acids. Here the CDR3 reads CASSLGQGNQPQHF. The CDR3 nucleotides read TGTGCCAGCAGCCTGGGCCAGGGCAATCAGCCCCAGCATTTT.

This clonotype was recorded many times. The chain carries TRBV7-9 and TRBJ2-1, with no clear D. The V gene's germline CDR1 is SEHNR and CDR2 FQNEAQ (reference sequence). V gave up 1 base and J gave up 0 bases, with 16 bases separating them. The CDR3 extends over 18 amino acids. The CDR3 DNA reads as TGTGCCAGCAGCTTAGAAGTTCGGCCCCTTAGCTCCTACAATGAGCAGTTCTTC. Its protein product is CASSLEVRPLSSYNEQFF.

This clonotype was recorded a few times. The chain uses TRBV15 and TRBJ2-1; D call uncertain. The CDR3 is 15 amino acids. V dropped 0 bases and J dropped 0 bases, with 6 bases sitting between them. The V gene's germline CDR1 is LNHNV and CDR2 YYDKDF (reference sequence). CDR3 amino acids: CATSREKSSYNEQFF. CDR3 nucleotides: TGTGCCACCAGCAGAGAGAAAAGCTCCTACAATGAGCAGTTCTTC.

The chain combines TRBV3-1 with TRBJ2-7; TRBD2 matches at 7 bases. Germline-derived CDR1 and CDR2 are LGHDT and YNNKEL (reference sequence). This CDR3 contains 15 residues. V shed 5 bases, J shed 5 bases, and the junction held 12 bases outside the gene matches. This chain's CDR3 is CASSWGLAAGDEQYF. In nucleotides, the CDR3 is TGTGCCAGCAGCTGGGGCCTAGCGGCGGGGGACGAGCAGTACTTC.

In its sample, this clonotype was seen a few times. The genes are TRBV10-3 and TRBJ2-1; D is perhaps TRBD2 (6 bases). Trimming stripped 3 bases from V and 6 bases from J, with 15 bases between. CDR1 and CDR2 (germline): ENHRY, SYGVKD. This CDR3 is 15 amino acids long. The chain's CDR3 is CAISDPGAVPNEQFF. CDR3 sequence (DNA): TGTGCCATCAGTGACCCGGGAGCCGTTCCCAATGAGCAGTTCTTC.

The V call is TRBV9, the J call TRBJ2-1, with D unclear. The CDR3 totals 14 residues. Germline CDR1 is SGDLS and CDR2 is YYNGEE. V shed 0 bases and J shed 4 bases, with 8 bases lying between them. CDR3 DNA sequence: TGTGCCAGCAGCGTAGGGAGAGCGTACAATGAGCAGTTCTTC. Amino acid sequence: CASSVGRAYNEQFF.

The V gene is TRBV3-1, the J gene TRBJ1-1; no reliable D call. The CDR3 contains 13 residues. Per the germline V gene, CDR1 is LGHDT and CDR2 is YNNKEL (reference sequence). Trimming pared 4 bases from V and 5 bases from J, leaving 11 bases between. The CDR3 reads CASSLDPKTEAFF. CDR3 bases: TGTGCCAGCAGCCTGGACCCTAAGACTGAAGCTTTCTTT. The full variable domain, its missing parts supplied by reference TRBV3-1 and TRBJ1-1, is DTAVSQTPKYLVTQMGNDKSIKCEQNLGHDTMYWYKQDSKKFLKIMFSYNNKELIINETVPNRFSPKSPDKAHLNLHINSLELGDSAVYFCASSLDPKTEAFFGQGTRLTVV.

The chain is built from TRBV6-6 and TRBJ1-1; D remains ambiguous. Germline lookup yields CDR1 MNHNY and CDR2 SVGAGI (reference sequence). There are 14 residues in the CDR3. Trimming removed 4 bases at V and 1 base at J, with 10 bases between. As DNA, the CDR3 is TGTGCCAGCAGTTCTGGACGGGAGAACACTGAAGCTTTCTTT. Translating gives CASSSGRENTEAFF.

This sequence joins TRBV27 and TRBJ2-1; 8 nucleotides match TRBD2. The CDR3 covers 15 residues. Trimming removed 7 bases from V and 2 bases from J; junction bases left unmatched: 7. The germline V gene has CDR1 MNHEY and CDR2 SMNVEV (reference sequence). The CDR3 loop is CASTRGGSPYNEQFF. DNA for the CDR3: TGTGCCAGCACCCGGGGGGGCTCTCCCTACAATGAGCAGTTCTTC.

This clonotype was detected only a few times. The genes are TRBV27 and TRBJ2-7, with 8 bases that match TRBD1. This CDR3 spans 17 amino acids. J was trimmed by 1 base and V by 1 base; bases with no gene match: 9. CDR1 is MNHEY and CDR2 is SMNVEV in the germline V gene (reference sequence). CDR3 amino acids: CASSLFRSGTGSYEQYF. The DNA of the CDR3 is TGTGCCAGCAGTTTATTCCGGTCCGGGACAGGATCCTACGAGCAGTACTTC.

The rearrangement joins TRBV5-1 to TRBJ2-7, with D perhaps TRBD1 or TRBD2 (5 bases each). The CDR3 has 14 amino acids. Germline-derived CDR1 and CDR2 are SGHRS and YFSETQ. Trimming shortened V by 4 bases and J by 2 bases, and 13 bases separated the two germline ends. The DNA of the CDR3 is TGCGCCAGCAGCATCGGGACGTATACCTACGAGCAGTACTTC. It yields the protein CASSIGTYTYEQYF.

This chain connects TRBV7-3 to TRBJ2-3, with 8 bases aligning to TRBD2. This CDR3 spans 15 amino acids. Germline-derived CDR1 and CDR2 are SGHTA and FQGTGA. Trimming cost V 5 bases and J 2 bases; bases outside gene matches: 6. CDR3 nucleotides: TGTGCCAGCAGCCTCGGGGGGGTGTACACAGATACGCAGTATTTT. It yields the protein CASSLGGVYTDTQYF.

The chain carries TRBV7-9 and TRBJ1-2; D is ambiguous. The germline gives CDR1 SEHNR, CDR2 FQNEAQ (reference sequence). The CDR3 length is 16 residues. V dropped 7 bases and J dropped 0 bases, with 18 bases sitting between them. The CDR3 DNA follows: TGTGCCAGCACCACCCCATTGGGGTCTACTAACTATGGCTACACCTTC. It translates to CASTTPLGSTNYGYTF.

This clonotype was recorded a few times. V usage is TRBV7-8 and J usage is TRBJ1-1; D is possibly TRBD1 (5 bases). V gave up 2 bases and J gave up 3 bases, with 10 bases separating them. The length of the CDR3 is 14 residues. Germline assignment: CDR1 SGHVS and CDR2 FQNEAQ. DNA of the CDR3: TGTGCCAGCAGCTTACAGGGCCCTTACACTGAAGCTTTCTTT. Translated: CASSLQGPYTEAFF. Based on the CDR3 plus reference TRBV7-8 and TRBJ1-1, the full variable domain is GAGVSQSPRYKVAKRGQDVALRCDPISGHVSLFWYQQALGQGPEFLTYFQNEAQLDKSGLPSDRFFAERPEGSVSTLKIQRTQQEDSAVYLCASSLQGPYTEAFFGQGTRLTVV.

This clonotype occurred once. The chain couples TRBV6-2 or TRBV6-3 to TRBJ2-7; 14 bases map to TRBD2. The CDR3 sequence is 17 residues long. Germline CDR1 is MNHEY and CDR2 is SVGEGT. J was trimmed by 3 bases and V by 6 bases; bases with no gene match: 10. CDR3 DNA: TGTGCCAGCAGCTATGGGACTAGCGGGAGCTACGACTACGAGCAGTACTTC. Protein sequence: CASSYGTSGSYDYEQYF.